This TCR beta chain was recovered during a study of blood T cell repertoires in COVID-19. The V segment lost 5 bases and the J segment 0 bases; nucleotides outside the gene matches: 13. CDR3 length equals 20 residues. The germline V gene encodes CDR1 LNHDA and CDR2 SQIVND (reference sequence). In the study's own analysis: Counts of nucleated cells, estimated from reference gene primer amplification, were obtained. Measured with immunoSEQ multiplex PCR; TCRdb has only the in-frame clones, and not every one. For V, J and clone size, that table is used; D and trimming come from the DNA. The sample lists 300,000 to 400,000 clones; about 91% were seen once.

The sequence derives from a man younger than 45 with COVID-19, enrolled during active disease. Sequencing input: peripheral blood. The chain employs TRBV19 and TRBJ2-1; 13 positions match TRBD2. Here the CDR3 DNA reads TGTGCCAGTAGTCTTCACCCAGGGACTAGCGGGATCTACTCCTACAATGAGCAGTTCTTC. It yields the protein CASSLHPGTSGIYSYNEQFF.